These 22 T cell receptor beta chains were all obtained from the same sample, sequenced in a study of CD8 T cells in ankylosing spondylitis. General study findings and limits: Ankylosing spondylitis blood seemed to carry a telltale TCR beta motif made of fewer than 10 highly homologous variants.

Their antigens remain unidentified. TCRdb re-derived calls from the 5' RACE reads in MiXCR, one entry per CDR3 protein. The table lists 700,000 or so distinct CDR3 sequences, around a fifth of them singletons. Source material: blood, either unsorted or a sorted T cell fraction (not recorded which). Receptors were obtained from a male donor with ankylosing spondylitis.

This clonotype showed up just a few times. CDR3 coding DNA: TGTGCCAGCAGTAGGGGGTGGGGGACTTACGAGCAGTACTTC. It encodes CASSRGWGTYEQYF. The chain joins TRBV12-3 or TRBV12-4 to TRBJ2-7; D assignment may be TRBD1 or TRBD2 (6 bases each). V was shortened by 5 bases and J by 4 bases, with 15 bases between the two germline ends. CDR3 size: 14 residues.

This clonotype was observed a few times. The V call is TRBV5-1, the J call TRBJ1-1, with no clear D. CDR3 length equals 15 residues. CDR1 and CDR2 (germline): SGHRS, YFSETQ. Trimming left V 2 bases short and J 1 base short, with 12 bases between. The CDR3 DNA is TGCGCCAGCAGCTTTCTCCCAGACTCGAACACTGAAGCTTTCTTT. The encoded protein is CASSFLPDSNTEAFF.

This clonotype turned up a few times. The chain is built from TRBV10-3 and TRBJ2-7; 10 bases line up with TRBD1. Trimming cost V 7 bases and J 2 bases; bases outside gene matches: 8. Germline CDR1 ENHRY, CDR2 SYGVKD. The CDR3 loop spans 15 amino acids. CDR3 sequence reads: CAITNRDRGTYEQYF. In DNA, the CDR3 is TGTGCCATCACCAACCGGGACAGGGGAACCTACGAGCAGTACTTC.

In this sample, this clonotype turned up many times. The chain carries TRBV5-1 and TRBJ2-7, with 8 positions matching TRBD1. Germline CDR1 and CDR2: SGHRS and YFSETQ. The CDR3 is 14 amino acids. V shed 0 bases, J shed 6 bases, and the junction held 5 bases outside the gene matches. In nucleotides, the CDR3 is TGCGCCAGCAGCTTGGGGACAGGGAAGGGCGAGCAGTACTTC. This gives the protein CASSLGTGKGEQYF.

The chain combines TRBV20-1 with TRBJ2-1; 7 positions agree with TRBD1. Germline loops: CDR1 DFQATT, CDR2 SNEGSKA (reference sequence). This CDR3 is 15 amino acids long. The junction had 8 bases not matched to a gene; V was cut back by 1 base and J by 5 bases. The chain's CDR3 is CSARGLGQINNEQFF. In nucleotides, the CDR3 is TGCAGTGCTAGAGGTCTGGGACAGATCAACAATGAGCAGTTCTTC.

In its sample, this clonotype was seen many times. The chain carries TRBV12-3 or TRBV12-4 and TRBJ1-1, with 8 bases fitting TRBD1. The trim removed 6 bases at V and 8 bases at J, leaving 5 bases unmatched. The CDR3 is made up of 12 amino acids. This CDR3 is CASRGTGGEAFF. CDR3 in DNA: TGTGCCAGCAGGGGGACAGGCGGAGAAGCTTTCTTT.

The V and J genes are TRBV18 and TRBJ1-2; D may be TRBD1 (6 bases). Germline V gene sequence: CDR1 KGHSH, CDR2 LQKENI. CDR3 length: 13 amino acids. V was clipped by 5 bases and J by 2 bases, with 9 bases between them. CDR3: CASSTTGNYGYTF. In nucleotides, the CDR3 is TGTGCCAGCTCAACTACAGGGAACTATGGCTACACCTTC.

This clonotype was seen more than once but under ten times. The chain combines TRBV28 with TRBJ2-1, with D hard to call. V lost 5 bases and J lost 8, with 19 bases in between. The CDR3 has 15 residues. The germline V gene encodes CDR1 MDHEN and CDR2 SYDVKM. In DNA form, the CDR3 reads TGTGCCAGCAGTACACCGGGCGGAGTCGTTTATGAGCAGTTCTTC. This gives the protein CASSTPGGVVYEQFF.

The sample holds a few counts of this clonotype. The chain employs TRBV28 and TRBJ1-1, with D perhaps matching TRBD1 (5 bases). Trimming left V 3 bases short and J 7 bases short, with 12 bases between. Germline lookup yields CDR1 MDHEN and CDR2 SYDVKM. The CDR3 length is 13 residues. The CDR3, as DNA: TGTGCCAGCAGTTTTACGGGGGAGGGTGAAGCTTTCTTT. Amino acid sequence: CASSFTGEGEAFF.

The chain uses TRBV7-6 and TRBJ1-1, with 8 nucleotides matching TRBD1. Germline trimming cut 4 bases from V and 6 bases from J; bases unmatched to any gene: 7. This CDR3 spans 14 amino acids. The germline CDR1 and CDR2 sequences are SGHVS and FNYEAQ. The CDR3 loop reads CASSSRQGMAEAFF. As DNA, the CDR3 is TGTGCCAGCAGCTCGCGACAGGGGATGGCTGAAGCTTTCTTT. The variable domain in full, completed from reference TRBV7-6 and TRBJ1-1, reads GAGVSQSPRYKVTKRGQDVALRCDPISGHVSLYWYRQALGQGPEFLTYFNYEAQQDKSGLPNDRFSAERPEGSISTLTIQRTEQRDSAMYRCASSSRQGMAEAFFGQGTRLTVV.

The genes are TRBV5-1 and TRBJ2-7; 9 bases are shared with TRBD1. The CDR3 totals 16 residues. Germline V gives CDR1 SGHRS, CDR2 YFSETQ. V lost 2 bases to trimming and J lost 4 bases; unmatched junction nucleotides: 10. CDR3: CASSFSPGQGQYEQYF. The CDR3 DNA is TGCGCCAGCAGCTTTTCACCGGGACAGGGCCAGTACGAGCAGTACTTC.

CDR3 protein: CATSMDGRPENTIYF. CDR3 in DNA: TGTGCCACCAGCATGGACGGACGCCCCGAAAACACCATATATTTT. The chain joins TRBV15 to TRBJ1-3; no reliable D call. V lost 4 bases, J lost 6 bases, and 16 bases lay in between. CDR3 length: 15 residues. The germline V gene has CDR1 LNHNV and CDR2 YYDKDF (reference sequence).

This clonotype was recorded a few times. The chain uses TRBV27 and TRBJ1-5; 7 nucleotides line up with TRBD1. CDR1 MNHEY and CDR2 SMNVEV come from the germline V gene (reference sequence). With 6 bases clipped from V and 0 bases from J, the junction kept 11 bases outside the gene matches. The CDR3 runs to 17 residues. The CDR3 spells CASSRQGGPYSNQPQHF. CDR3 nucleotides: TGTGCCAGCAGCCGACAGGGTGGTCCATATAGCAATCAGCCCCAGCATTTT.

This chain uses TRBV28 with TRBJ1-5, with D uncertain. The V gene's germline CDR1 is MDHEN and CDR2 SYDVKM. Deletions cut 4 bases from V and 2 bases from J, with 12 bases between. This CDR3 comprises 15 residues. CDR3 in DNA: TGTGCCAGCAGTTCTGGGTCGTTAGGCAATCAGCCCCAGCATTTT. Protein sequence: CASSSGSLGNQPQHF.

This clonotype has more than one count but fewer than ten. The CDR3 sequence: CSARLAGPREQYF. CDR3 in DNA: TGCAGTGCTAGACTAGCGGGGCCTCGGGAGCAGTACTTC. The genes are TRBV20-1 and TRBJ2-7; 9 nucleotides align to TRBD2. The germline V gene has CDR1 DFQATT and CDR2 SNEGSKA (reference sequence). The CDR3 totals 13 residues. V shed 2 bases and J 7 bases; nucleotides not matched to a gene: 6.

The chain is built from TRBV27 and TRBJ2-2; no clear D gene. CDR1 MNHEY and CDR2 SMNVEV come from the germline V gene (reference sequence). The V end was cut by 1 base, the J end by 2 bases, with 11 bases between. The CDR3 sequence is 16 residues long. The CDR3 is CASSLWGQINTGELFF. CDR3 in DNA: TGTGCCAGCAGTTTATGGGGTCAGATCAACACCGGGGAGCTGTTTTTT.

This chain joins TRBV9 and TRBJ2-3; D perhaps matches TRBD1 (5 bases). The CDR3 has 16 residues. Per the germline V gene, CDR1 is SGDLS and CDR2 is YYNGEE. Trimming took 0 bases from V and 3 from J, leaving 14 bases between them. CDR3 amino acids: CASSVGAGLLTDTQYF. The CDR3, as DNA: TGTGCCAGCAGCGTAGGGGCAGGGTTGTTGACAGATACGCAGTATTTT.

This chain joins TRBV7-9 and TRBJ2-7; the match to TRBD1 covers 7 bases. The germline gives CDR1 SEHNR, CDR2 FQNEAQ (reference sequence). This CDR3 has 15 amino acids. Losses at the gene ends were 4 bases for V and 3 bases for J; bases not matched to a gene: 9. The CDR3 nucleotides are TGTGCCAGCAGCTCAAACGCCCGGACAGGCTACGAGCAGTACTTC. Its protein product is CASSSNARTGYEQYF. Drawing the rest from reference TRBV7-9 and TRBJ2-7, the complete variable domain is DTGVSQNPRHKITKRGQNVTFRCDPISEHNRLYWYRQTLGQGPEFLTYFQNEAQLEKSRLLSDRFSAERPKGSFSTLEIQRTEQGDSAMYLCASSSNARTGYEQYFGPGTRLTVT.

This clonotype occurred a few times. The CDR3 loop is CASSSRGGGSNEQFF. The DNA for the CDR3 is TGCGCCAGCAGCTCCCGGGGGGGCGGCTCCAATGAGCAGTTCTTC. The chain couples TRBV5-1 to TRBJ2-1; 8 bases match TRBD2. The CDR3 runs to 15 residues. Germline CDR1 is SGHRS and CDR2 is YFSETQ. The ends lost 3 bases at V and 6 bases at J; junction bases unmatched: 8.

The chain recombines TRBV12-3 or TRBV12-4 with TRBJ2-5; 11 positions match TRBD1. This CDR3 comprises 18 residues. J gave up 3 bases and V 0 bases, and 9 bases lay outside the gene matches. The CDR3, as DNA: TGTGCCAGCAGTTTAGCCCTGGGACAGGGGGGCGGTGAAGAGACCCAGTACTTC. Protein sequence: CASSLALGQGGGEETQYF.

This clonotype was counted only a few times. V is TRBV7-9 and J is TRBJ1-6; 8 nucleotides align to TRBD1. The germline V gene encodes CDR1 SEHNR and CDR2 FQNEAQ (reference sequence). Trimming at V came to 5 bases and at J to 7 bases, leaving 7 bases not matched to a gene. This CDR3 is built from 15 residues. The CDR3 loop is CASSPMTGDNSPLHF. CDR3 DNA: TGTGCCAGCAGCCCGATGACAGGGGACAATTCACCCCTCCACTTT.

This chain connects TRBV7-9 to TRBJ2-1, with 10 bases matching TRBD1. The germline gives CDR1 SEHNR, CDR2 FQNEAQ (reference sequence). J lost 8 bases, V lost 10 bases, and 8 bases had no gene match. This CDR3 spans 13 amino acids. This CDR3 reads CATQETGGYEQFF. CDR3 nucleotide sequence: TGTGCCACACAAGAGACAGGGGGCTATGAGCAGTTCTTC.